One and the same sample provided the 8 T cell receptor beta chains below, sequenced in a study of T-cell reconstitution after alpha-beta-depleted transplantation in children. The TCRbeta library incorporated unique molecular identifiers. TCRdb analysed the PCR reads with MiXCR anew, one entry per CDR3 protein. The sample consists of about 200,000 distinct CDR3 sequences, roughly 6.3% of them appearing once. The specimen was PBMCs, collected before TCRalphabeta/CD19-depleted stem cell transplant. All receptors come from a girl under two years old with combined immunodeficiency, due to receive a stem cell transplant.

This clonotype was observed many times. The V call is TRBV24-1, the J call TRBJ2-1; 11 nucleotides align to TRBD2. V gave up 3 bases and J gave up 0 bases; unmatched junction bases: 9. This CDR3 region has 19 residues. The germline V gene has CDR1 KGHDR and CDR2 SFDVKD. CDR3 sequence reads: CATSDPTSGSLLSYNEQFF. The DNA of the CDR3 is TGTGCCACCAGTGATCCCACTAGCGGGAGTCTCCTCTCCTACAATGAGCAGTTCTTC.

Many counts were recorded for this clonotype. This chain joins TRBV7-6 and TRBJ2-3; possibly TRBD1 for D (7 bases). Trimming removed 0 bases from V and 2 bases from J, with 12 bases in between. Germline CDR1 SGHVS, CDR2 FNYEAQ. There are 16 residues in the CDR3. The CDR3 region is CASSLARDSFTDTQYF. The CDR3 DNA reads TGTGCCAGCAGCTTAGCGCGGGACAGCTTCACAGATACGCAGTATTTT.

Ten or more counts support this clonotype. The chain carries TRBV7-3 and TRBJ2-1; no definite D call. Germline V lookup: CDR1 SGHTA, CDR2 FQGTGA. Trimming stripped 2 bases from V and 5 bases from J, with 7 bases between. The CDR3 sequence is 13 residues long. The CDR3: CASSLPPHNEQFF. CDR3 nucleotide sequence: TGTGCCAGCAGCTTACCACCCCACAATGAGCAGTTCTTC.

Ten or more counts support this clonotype. The chain carries TRBV7-6 and TRBJ1-5; D gene unclear. CDR1 SGHVS and CDR2 FNYEAQ come from the germline V gene. This CDR3 has 16 amino acids. Trimming removed 0 bases from V and 3 bases from J, with 12 bases in between. The CDR3 loop reads CASSLAGGNSNQPQHF. In nucleotides, the CDR3 is TGTGCCAGCAGCTTAGCCGGTGGTAATTCCAATCAGCCCCAGCATTTT.

This clonotype was detected ten times or more. The chain has TRBV28 and TRBJ2-7; 7 bases map to TRBD2. V gave up 6 bases and J gave up 2 bases; unmatched junction bases: 13. CDR3 length: 16 residues. Germline lookup yields CDR1 MDHEN and CDR2 SYDVKM. The CDR3 here is CASSPLSGMAAYEQYF. CDR3 bases: TGTGCCAGCAGCCCATTGAGCGGGATGGCTGCCTACGAGCAGTACTTC.

This clonotype appeared many times. The chain carries TRBV7-9 and TRBJ2-5; 7 bases fit TRBD2. Germline CDR1 reads SEHNR; CDR2 reads FQNEAQ (reference sequence). The V gene end was trimmed by 6 bases and the J gene end by 1 base; junction bases not matched to a gene: 5. The CDR3 contains 14 residues. The CDR3 DNA sequence: TGTGCCAGCAGAATTGGGGGGGGCCAAGAGACCCAGTACTTC. It translates to CASRIGGGQETQYF.

This clonotype was observed many times. The chain is built from TRBV3-1 and TRBJ2-7; no clear D gene. Trimming stripped 1 base from V and 6 bases from J, with 7 bases between. CDR1 LGHDT and CDR2 YNNKEL come from the germline V gene (reference sequence). The CDR3 consists of 12 residues. The CDR3 sequence: CASSQGQSEQYF. The CDR3 region has the DNA TGTGCCAGCAGCCAAGGGCAGAGCGAGCAGTACTTC.

The chain couples TRBV19 to TRBJ2-1, with TRBD2 identical over 7 bases. Germline lookup yields CDR1 LNHDA and CDR2 SQIVND (reference sequence). The V and J ends lost 6 bases and 10 bases, in that order; junction bases with no gene match: 9. The CDR3 is made up of 13 amino acids. Written as DNA, the CDR3 is TGTGCCAGTAGGACCAGGTCCGGGGGGGAGCAGTTCTTC. It specifies CASRTRSGGEQFF.